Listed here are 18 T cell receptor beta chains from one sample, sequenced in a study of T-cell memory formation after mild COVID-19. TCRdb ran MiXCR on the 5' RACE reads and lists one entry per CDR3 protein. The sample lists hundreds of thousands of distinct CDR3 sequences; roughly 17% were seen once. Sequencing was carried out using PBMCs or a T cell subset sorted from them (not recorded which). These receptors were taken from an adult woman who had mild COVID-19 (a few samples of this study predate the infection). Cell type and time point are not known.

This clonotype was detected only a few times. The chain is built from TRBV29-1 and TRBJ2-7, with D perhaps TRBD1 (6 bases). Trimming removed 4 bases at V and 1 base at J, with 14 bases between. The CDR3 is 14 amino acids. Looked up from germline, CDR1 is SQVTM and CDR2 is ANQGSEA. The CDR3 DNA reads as TGCAGCGTTGCGTTGACAGGTCAATCCTACGAGCAGTACTTC. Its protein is CSVALTGQSYEQYF.

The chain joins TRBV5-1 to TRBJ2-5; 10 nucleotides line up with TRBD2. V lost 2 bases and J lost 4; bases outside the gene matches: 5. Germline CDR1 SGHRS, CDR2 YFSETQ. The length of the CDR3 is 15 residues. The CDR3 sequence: CASSFGGLATETQYF. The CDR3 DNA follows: TGCGCCAGCAGCTTTGGGGGACTAGCGACAGAGACCCAGTACTTC.

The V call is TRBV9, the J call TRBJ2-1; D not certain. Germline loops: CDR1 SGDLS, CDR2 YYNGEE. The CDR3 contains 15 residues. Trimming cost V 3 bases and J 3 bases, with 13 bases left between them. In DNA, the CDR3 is TGTGCCAGCAGCGAGGCATATAATTTCTACAATGAGCAGTTCTTC. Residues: CASSEAYNFYNEQFF.

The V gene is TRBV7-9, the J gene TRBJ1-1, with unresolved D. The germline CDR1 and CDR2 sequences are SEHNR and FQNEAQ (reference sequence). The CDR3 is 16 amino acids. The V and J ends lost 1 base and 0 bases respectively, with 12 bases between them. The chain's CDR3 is CASSLGGGQLNTEAFF. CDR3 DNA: TGTGCCAGCAGCTTAGGGGGAGGGCAGTTGAACACTGAAGCTTTCTTT.

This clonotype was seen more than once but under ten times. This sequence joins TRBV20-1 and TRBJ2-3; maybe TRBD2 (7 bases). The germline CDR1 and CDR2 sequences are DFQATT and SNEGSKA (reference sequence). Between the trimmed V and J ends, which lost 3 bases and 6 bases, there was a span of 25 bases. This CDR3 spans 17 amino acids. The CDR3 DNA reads TGCAGTGCTAGCTCCCCCTGGAGGGGGGGGGCCTCGGATACGCAGTATTTT. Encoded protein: CSASSPWRGGASDTQYF.

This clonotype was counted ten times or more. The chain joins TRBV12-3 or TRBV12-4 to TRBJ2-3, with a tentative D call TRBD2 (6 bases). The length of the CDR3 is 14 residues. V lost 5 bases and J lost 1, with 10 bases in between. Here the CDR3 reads CASSPAGRTDTQYF. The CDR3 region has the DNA TGTGCCAGCAGTCCGGCGGGGCGCACAGATACGCAGTATTTT.

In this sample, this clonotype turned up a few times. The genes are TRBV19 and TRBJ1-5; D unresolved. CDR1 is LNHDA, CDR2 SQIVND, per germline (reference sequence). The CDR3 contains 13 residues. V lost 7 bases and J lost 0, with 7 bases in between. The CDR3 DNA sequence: TGTGCCAGTACGGAGAGTAGCAATCAGCCCCAGCATTTT. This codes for CASTESSNQPQHF.

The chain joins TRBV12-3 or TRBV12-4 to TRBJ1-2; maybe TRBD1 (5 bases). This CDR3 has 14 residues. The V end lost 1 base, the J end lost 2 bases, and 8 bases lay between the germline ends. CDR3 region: CASSLGDPNYGYTF. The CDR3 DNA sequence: TGTGCCAGCAGTTTAGGGGACCCCAACTATGGCTACACCTTC.

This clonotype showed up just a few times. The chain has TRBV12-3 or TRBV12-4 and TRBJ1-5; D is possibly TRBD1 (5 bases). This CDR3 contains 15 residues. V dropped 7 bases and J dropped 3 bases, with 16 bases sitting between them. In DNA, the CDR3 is TGTGCCAGCATTGGGACCAATCCCGTCAATCAGCCCCAGCATTTT. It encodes CASIGTNPVNQPQHF.

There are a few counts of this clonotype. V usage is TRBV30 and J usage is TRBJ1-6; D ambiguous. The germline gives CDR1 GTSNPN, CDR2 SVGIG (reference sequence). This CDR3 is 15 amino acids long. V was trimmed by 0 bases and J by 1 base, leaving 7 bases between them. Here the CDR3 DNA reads TGTGCCTGGAGTGTTGGAGGATCCTATAATTCACCCCTCCACTTT. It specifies CAWSVGGSYNSPLHF.

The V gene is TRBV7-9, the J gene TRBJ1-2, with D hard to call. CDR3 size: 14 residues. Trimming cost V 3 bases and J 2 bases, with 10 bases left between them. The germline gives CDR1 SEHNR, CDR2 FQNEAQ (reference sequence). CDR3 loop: CASSFEAENYGYTF. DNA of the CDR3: TGTGCCAGCAGCTTCGAGGCAGAAAACTATGGCTACACCTTC.

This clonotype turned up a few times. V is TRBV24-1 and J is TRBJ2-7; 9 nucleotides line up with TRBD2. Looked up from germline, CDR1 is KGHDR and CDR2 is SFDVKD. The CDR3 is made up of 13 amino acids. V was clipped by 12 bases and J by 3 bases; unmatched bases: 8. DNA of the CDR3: TGTGCCTCCGCGGGAGGGGCTGACTACGAGCAGTACTTC. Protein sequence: CASAGGADYEQYF.

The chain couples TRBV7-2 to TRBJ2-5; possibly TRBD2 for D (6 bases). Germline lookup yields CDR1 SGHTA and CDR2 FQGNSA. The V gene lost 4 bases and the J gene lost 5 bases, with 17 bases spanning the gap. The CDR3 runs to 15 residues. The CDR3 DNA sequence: TGTGCCAGCAGCTCGACCCCACTAGCTCCGGAGACCCAGTACTTC. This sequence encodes CASSSTPLAPETQYF.

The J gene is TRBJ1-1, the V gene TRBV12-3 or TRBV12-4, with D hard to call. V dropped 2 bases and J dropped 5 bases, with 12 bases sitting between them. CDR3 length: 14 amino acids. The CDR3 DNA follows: TGTGCCAGCAGTTTAAGGCGGTCCAAGACTGAAGCTTTCTTT. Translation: CASSLRRSKTEAFF.

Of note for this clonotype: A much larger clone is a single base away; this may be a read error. The CDR3 DNA reads TGTGCCAGCAGTTTGATGCAGGGGAACACTGAAGCTTTCTTT. This sequence encodes CASSLMQGNTEAFF. J is TRBJ1-1 and V is TRBV6-2 or TRBV6-3; the D gene is possibly TRBD1 (5 bases). The CDR3 spans 14 residues. The ends were cut back, 4 bases at V and 1 base at J, with 10 bases in the middle. CDR1 and CDR2 from the germline V gene are MNHEY and SVGEGT.

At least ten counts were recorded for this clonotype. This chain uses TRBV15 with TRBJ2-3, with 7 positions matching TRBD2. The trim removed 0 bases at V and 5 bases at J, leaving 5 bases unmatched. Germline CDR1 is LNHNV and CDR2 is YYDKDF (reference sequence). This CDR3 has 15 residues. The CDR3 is CATSREAGVRDTQYF. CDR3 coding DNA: TGTGCCACCAGCAGAGAGGCGGGAGTCAGAGATACGCAGTATTTT.

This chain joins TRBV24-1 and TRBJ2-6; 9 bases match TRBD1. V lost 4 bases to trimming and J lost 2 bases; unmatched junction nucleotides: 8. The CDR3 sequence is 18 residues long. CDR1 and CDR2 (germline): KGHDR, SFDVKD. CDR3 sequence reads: CATSEPGQGNTGANVLTF. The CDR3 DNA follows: TGTGCCACCAGTGAACCGGGACAGGGTAACACTGGGGCCAACGTCCTGACTTTC.

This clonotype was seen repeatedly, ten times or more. The CDR3 protein is CASSPRGGWIADTQYF. CDR3 nucleotides: TGTGCCAGCAGCCCCAGGGGAGGTTGGATTGCAGATACGCAGTATTTT. This rearrangement joins TRBV7-9 to TRBJ2-3; either TRBD1 or TRBD2 may supply D (6 bases each). Trimming stripped 5 bases from V and 4 bases from J, with 19 bases between. From germline, CDR1 is SEHNR and CDR2 FQNEAQ (reference sequence). The CDR3 is 16 residues long.